This T cell receptor beta chain was identified in a study of cytomegalovirus exposure and HLA in healthy donors. As concerns this clone: Its antigen is as yet unknown.

The PCR used 60 Vbeta and 13 Jbeta primers. Original data processing: As a later analysis found, there were 80 million or so unique TCR beta chains, of which roughly 11 million were shared. Only in-frame clones appear in the TCRdb table, and some are missing; sequencing was by immunoSEQ multiplex PCR. The V and J calls and clone size were taken over from that table, and D and trimming were inferred from the DNA. The data show tens of thousands of clones, around two thirds seen once. The length of the CDR3 is 14 residues. Germline V gene lookup returns CDR1 ENHRY and CDR2 SYGVKD. V shed 9 bases and J 5 bases; nucleotides not matched to a gene: 12. Study observations and caveats: What a later analysis reportedly showed was that an Asian-associated ancestry cluster had fewer N-insertions than the approximately 700-donor mean. Looking again later, the authors saw that most CMV-associated TCR beta chains seemed HLA-restricted. A later analysis, which compared TCR beta chains of equal frequency, found the HLA-associated ones more clonally expanded.

The sample was PBMCs. The chain uses TRBV10-3 and TRBJ2-5; 7 positions agree with TRBD2. This TCR came from a man in his sixties in good health and CMV-seropositive. In DNA form, the CDR3 reads TGTGCCATATCCGGGACTATTGTAAAGGAGACCCAGTACTTC. Protein sequence: CAISGTIVKETQYF.